This T cell receptor beta chain appears in the sequencing data of a study of blood T cell repertoires in COVID-19. In the authors' methods: Quantification of nucleated cells was approximated via reference gene primer amplification. The data were produced by immunoSEQ multiplex PCR, yet TCRdb's version contains in-frame clones alone and is incomplete. That table furnishes V, J and clone size, whereas the DNA furnished D and trimming. The sample includes a few hundred thousand clones, approximately 89% of them seen just once. The length of the CDR3 is 16 residues. CDR1 is LNHNV, CDR2 YYDKDF, per germline (reference sequence). With V trimmed by 6 bases and J by 6 bases, 15 bases remained unmatched.

Sequencing was performed on peripheral blood. This receptor was taken from a woman aged 25 to 39 with COVID-19, enrolled during active disease. The chain has TRBV15 and TRBJ2-3; 7 bases are a match to TRBD2. CDR3 sequence (DNA): TGTGCCACCAGAACGACGCTGGCGGGGGTCGTGGATACGCAGTATTTT. Protein: CATRTTLAGVVDTQYF.